The next 29 T cell receptor beta chains were all read from a single sample in a study of shared clonotypes between healthy human individuals. This table comes from immunoSEQ multiplex PCR, and its TCRdb copy is limited to in-frame clones, with some not included. The table shows about 1.5 million clones, with nearly 99% occurring only once. The sample was naive CD4+ T cells sorted from blood. Subset: CD45RA+ positively selected. Receptors were obtained from a man aged 30 to 45 in good health.

V usage is TRBV5-5 and J usage is TRBJ2-2; the D gene is possibly TRBD2 (6 bases). V was clipped by 1 base and J by 1 base, with 8 bases between them. Germline CDR1 reads SGHKS; CDR2 reads YYEKEE (reference sequence). The CDR3 contains 15 residues. The CDR3 DNA reads as TGTGCCAGCAGCTTGTCCGGGGGGAACACCGGGGAGCTGTTTTTT. Translation: CASSLSGGNTGELFF.

The chain employs TRBV19 and TRBJ2-2, with a tentative D call TRBD1 (5 bases). In germline, CDR1 is LNHDA, CDR2 SQIVND (reference sequence). This CDR3 region has 11 residues. The ends were cut back, 6 bases at V and 7 bases at J, with 6 bases in the middle. In nucleotides, the CDR3 is TGTGCCAGTAGGGACATCGGGGAGCTGTTTTTT. Translation: CASRDIGELFF.

This chain joins TRBV29-1 and TRBJ2-1, with D perhaps assigned TRBD1 or TRBD2 (5 bases each). V was cut by 4 bases and J by 5 bases, with 12 bases left in between. The CDR3 totals 13 residues. Germline CDR1 is SQVTM and CDR2 is ANQGSEA. The CDR3 DNA is TGCAGCGTTGCCGGGACCTACGACAATGAGCAGTTCTTC. Amino acids: CSVAGTYDNEQFF.

This rearrangement joins TRBV11-3 to TRBJ2-1, with D perhaps matching TRBD2 (5 bases). Germline V gene sequence: CDR1 SGHNT, CDR2 YENEEA. The CDR3 spans 14 residues. Trimming cost V 4 bases and J 8 bases, with 15 bases left between them. The CDR3 nucleotides are TGTGCCAGCAGCTCGAGTACTAGGAGGCATGAGCAGTTCTTC. Translated, it gives CASSSSTRRHEQFF.

The rearrangement uses TRBV28 and TRBJ2-7; D may be TRBD1 (6 bases). This CDR3 has 15 amino acids. Trimming removed 5 bases at V and 0 bases at J, with 14 bases between. Per the germline V gene, CDR1 is MDHEN and CDR2 is SYDVKM. Here the CDR3 reads CASSPTGTLSYEQYF. The CDR3 nucleotides read TGTGCCAGCAGTCCCACAGGGACCCTCTCCTACGAGCAGTACTTC.

V and J are TRBV10-2 and TRBJ2-1; D may be TRBD2 (6 bases). The CDR3 runs 15 residues. The ends were cut back, 5 bases at V and 3 bases at J, with 14 bases in the middle. Germline lookup yields CDR1 WSHSY and CDR2 SAAADI. Here the CDR3 reads CASSRVVRGYNEQFF. CDR3 bases: TGCGCCAGCAGTCGCGTGGTGCGGGGCTACAATGAGCAGTTCTTC.

V and J are TRBV2 and TRBJ2-1; TRBD2 aligns across 13 bases. CDR3 size: 14 residues. Trimming cost V 6 bases and J 6 bases; bases outside gene matches: 2. From germline, CDR1 is SNHLY and CDR2 FYNNEI. In DNA form, the CDR3 reads TGTGCCAGCAGGACTAGCGGGAGGCTCAATGAGCAGTTCTTC. Translating it yields CASRTSGRLNEQFF.

V gene TRBV5-5 combines with J gene TRBJ1-2, with D possibly being TRBD1 (5 bases). Germline values: CDR1 SGHKS, CDR2 YYEKEE (reference sequence). Trimming pared 0 bases from V and 2 bases from J, leaving 8 bases between. The CDR3 sequence is 14 residues long. The CDR3: CASSLVDSNYGYTF. The CDR3, as DNA: TGTGCCAGCAGCTTGGTTGACAGCAACTATGGCTACACCTTC.

The rearrangement joins TRBV5-5 to TRBJ2-2; D possibly matches TRBD1 or TRBD2 (6 bases each). V dropped 2 bases and J dropped 1 base, with 18 bases sitting between them. The germline CDR1 and CDR2 sequences are SGHKS and YYEKEE (reference sequence). The CDR3 length is 18 residues. CDR3: CASSFGSRGFMNTGELFF. In DNA form, the CDR3 reads TGTGCCAGCAGCTTCGGGAGCAGGGGATTTATGAACACCGGGGAGCTGTTTTTT. The full variable domain, in which reference TRBV5-5 and TRBJ2-2 provide the parts outside the CDR3, is DAGVTQSPTHLIKTRGQQVTLRCSPISGHKSVSWYQQVLGQGPQFIFQYYEKEERGRGNFPDRFSARQFPNYSSELNVNALLLGDSALYLCASSFGSRGFMNTGELFFGEGSRLTVL.

This rearrangement joins TRBV5-4 to TRBJ2-1; TRBD2 aligns across 9 bases. Germline V CDR1 and CDR2: SGHNT, YYREEE (reference sequence). The CDR3 contains 16 residues. The J segment lost 5 bases and the V segment lost 4 bases, leaving 10 bases of the junction unmatched. The CDR3 here is CASSRALAGENNEQFF. CDR3 DNA: TGTGCCAGCAGCAGGGCCTTAGCGGGGGAGAACAATGAGCAGTTCTTC.

The chain joins TRBV19 to TRBJ2-5; 8 nucleotides line up with TRBD1. Germline CDR1 LNHDA, CDR2 SQIVND (reference sequence). The CDR3 loop spans 13 amino acids. Trimming removed 5 bases from V and 3 bases from J; junction bases left unmatched: 2. The CDR3 DNA reads as TGTGCCAGTAGTGTGGACAGGGAAGAGACCCAGTACTTC. Protein: CASSVDREETQYF.

This chain joins TRBV7-3 and TRBJ2-1, with 9 bases lining up with TRBD2. Per germline, CDR1 SGHTA and CDR2 FQGTGA. The CDR3 runs 15 residues. Losses at the gene ends were 2 bases for V and 8 bases for J; bases not matched to a gene: 7. This chain's CDR3 is CASSLLPLAGDEQFF. Written as DNA, the CDR3 is TGTGCCAGCAGCTTACTCCCACTAGCGGGCGATGAGCAGTTCTTC.

V gene TRBV7-8 combines with J gene TRBJ1-4, with D uncertain. Germline CDR1 is SGHVS and CDR2 is FQNEAQ. V lost 3 bases to trimming and J lost 8 bases, with 10 bases between them. There are 13 residues in the CDR3. The CDR3: CASSLVLREKLFF. The CDR3 DNA follows: TGTGCCAGCAGCTTGGTCCTCAGGGAAAAACTGTTTTTT.

This clone appeared once. The rearrangement joins TRBV14 to TRBJ1-1; D not certain. Between the trimmed V and J ends, which lost 4 bases and 4 bases, there was a span of 13 bases. This CDR3 has 14 residues. Germline V CDR1 and CDR2: SGHDN, FVKESK. The DNA for the CDR3 is TGTGCCAGCAGCCGAAGCGGGTGGGGCACTGAAGCTTTCTTT. This encodes CASSRSGWGTEAFF.

CDR3 bases: TGTGCCACCAGCAGAATCTTACAGGGGGGTTCCTATAGCAATCAGCCCCAGCATTTT. Its translation is CATSRILQGGSYSNQPQHF. The V and J genes are TRBV15 and TRBJ1-5; TRBD1 matches at 8 bases. The germline V gene has CDR1 LNHNV and CDR2 YYDKDF (reference sequence). The CDR3 sequence is 19 residues long. V trimming: 2 bases; J trimming: 0 bases; junction bases outside the gene matches: 12.

The CDR3 region is CASSGRGWETQYF. The CDR3 region has the DNA TGTGCCAGCAGTGGTCGGGGTTGGGAGACCCAGTACTTC. V and J are TRBV2 and TRBJ2-5; D possibly corresponds to TRBD2 (5 bases). CDR3 size: 13 residues. Trimming pared 4 bases from V and 5 bases from J, leaving 11 bases between. The germline V gene has CDR1 SNHLY and CDR2 FYNNEI.

This chain joins TRBV5-1 and TRBJ2-1; 7 positions agree with TRBD1. Unmatched junction bases numbered 9, after V lost 1 base and J lost 8 bases. This CDR3 region has 15 residues. Germline loops: CDR1 SGHRS, CDR2 YFSETQ. For the CDR3, the DNA is TGCGCCAGCAGCTTGACAGGGGTGGGGATCGATGAGCAGTTCTTC. It codes for CASSLTGVGIDEQFF.

The count of this clone is one. The chain is built from TRBV18 and TRBJ2-1; D possibly matches TRBD1 or TRBD2 (5 bases each). Germline loops: CDR1 KGHSH, CDR2 LQKENI. V lost 3 bases and J 9 bases, leaving 9 bases between the germline ends. The CDR3 extends over 12 amino acids. The CDR3 bases are TGTGCCAGCTCACCCGGGGACGGTGAGCAGTTCTTC. Amino acids: CASSPGDGEQFF.

V and J are TRBV7-9 and TRBJ1-5; no firm D call. Germline V gene sequence: CDR1 SEHNR, CDR2 FQNEAQ (reference sequence). This CDR3 comprises 12 residues. The V gene lost 5 bases and the J gene lost 11 bases, with 13 bases spanning the gap. The CDR3 here is CASSEISGAQHF. CDR3 DNA sequence: TGTGCCAGCAGCGAAATATCTGGCGCCCAGCATTTT.

The J gene is TRBJ2-1, the V gene TRBV30; D unresolved. The CDR3 is made up of 15 amino acids. Looked up from germline, CDR1 is GTSNPN and CDR2 is SVGIG (reference sequence). V dropped 0 bases and J dropped 3 bases, with 12 bases sitting between them. CDR3 residues: CAWSVGSPGYNEQFF. The DNA of the CDR3 is TGTGCCTGGAGTGTAGGGTCACCAGGCTACAATGAGCAGTTCTTC.

The chain couples TRBV15 to TRBJ2-2, with D possibly being TRBD1 or TRBD2 (5 bases each). This CDR3 is 15 amino acids long. Looked up from germline, CDR1 is LNHNV and CDR2 is YYDKDF (reference sequence). V was cut by 3 bases and J by 4 bases, with 12 bases left in between. Here the CDR3 reads CATSRGPAGTGELFF. CDR3 DNA: TGTGCCACCAGCAGGGGACCAGCCGGCACCGGGGAGCTGTTTTTT.

The chain carries TRBV15 and TRBJ2-7; 7 positions agree with TRBD1. With 0 bases clipped from V and 2 bases from J, the junction kept 4 bases outside the gene matches. The germline V gene encodes CDR1 LNHNV and CDR2 YYDKDF (reference sequence). The CDR3 is 15 residues long. The CDR3 DNA is TGTGCCACCAGCAGAGACCCGGGACAGACCTACGAGCAGTACTTC. This sequence encodes CATSRDPGQTYEQYF.

V is TRBV10-2 and J is TRBJ1-1; 8 bases line up with TRBD1. Germline V gene lookup returns CDR1 WSHSY and CDR2 SAAADI. This CDR3 has 14 amino acids. V gave up 6 bases and J gave up 1 base; unmatched junction bases: 4. CDR3 region: CASRGTGGNTEAFF. CDR3 in DNA: TGCGCCAGCAGAGGGACAGGCGGGAACACTGAAGCTTTCTTT.

V and J are TRBV6-1 and TRBJ2-7; D may be TRBD1 (5 bases). The V end lost 6 bases, the J end lost 0 bases, and 12 bases lay between the germline ends. Germline-derived CDR1 and CDR2 are MNHNS and SASEGT. The CDR3 spans 14 residues. The CDR3 region has the DNA TGTGCCAGCAGACCACAGGAGAGCTCCTACGAGCAGTACTTC. This sequence encodes CASRPQESSYEQYF.

The rearrangement uses TRBV6-5 and TRBJ2-2; 9 positions match TRBD1. This CDR3 contains 15 residues. J was trimmed by 4 bases and V by 5 bases; bases with no gene match: 5. The germline CDR1 and CDR2 sequences are MNHEY and SVGAGI. CDR3 region: CASSQTGGVTGELFF. CDR3 nucleotide sequence: TGTGCCAGCAGTCAAACAGGGGGCGTCACCGGGGAGCTGTTTTTT.

The chain uses TRBV5-1 and TRBJ1-3; D remains ambiguous. Germline values: CDR1 SGHRS, CDR2 YFSETQ. The CDR3 consists of 15 residues. Between the trimmed V and J ends, which lost 3 bases and 1 base, there was a span of 11 bases. The CDR3 DNA reads TGCGCCAGCAGCTGGCTGGCAAATTCTGGAAACACCATATATTTT. Translating gives CASSWLANSGNTIYF.

The sample holds one count of this clone. The V gene is TRBV27, the J gene TRBJ1-5; unclear D gene. Germline V gene lookup returns CDR1 MNHEY and CDR2 SMNVEV (reference sequence). V was trimmed by 4 bases and J by 1 base, leaving 5 bases between them. The CDR3 runs 13 residues. Written as DNA, the CDR3 is TGTGCCAGCAGTTGGAGGAGCAATCAGCCCCAGCATTTT. It yields the protein CASSWRSNQPQHF.

The chain is built from TRBV4-3 and TRBJ2-1; 9 bases are a match to TRBD2. CDR3 length equals 17 residues. V lost 2 bases to trimming and J lost 5 bases; unmatched junction nucleotides: 10. In germline, CDR1 is LGHNA, CDR2 YSLEER. CDR3 sequence: CASSQTPVSGSDNEQFF. The CDR3 nucleotides are TGCGCCAGCAGCCAAACCCCCGTTAGCGGGAGCGACAATGAGCAGTTCTTC.

The rearrangement links TRBV19 to TRBJ1-5; a weak D match, TRBD1 (6 bases). CDR1 LNHDA and CDR2 SQIVND come from the germline V gene (reference sequence). The CDR3 length is 13 residues. Trimming took 7 bases from V and 5 from J, leaving 12 bases between them. CDR3 amino acids: CASNFRGDQPQHF. CDR3 in DNA: TGTGCCAGTAATTTCAGGGGAGATCAGCCCCAGCATTTT.